This T cell receptor (beta chain) was identified in a study of T cells expressing NK-cell markers. The overall study: Sorted CD3+CD56-NKG2C+, CD3+CD56+NKG2C- and CD3+CD56+NKG2C+ T cells were the source of the TCR beta repertoires. Study-wide results and limits: Topping the CD3+CD56-NKG2C+ fraction as well were these clonotypes, in a few donors. The contribution of dominant NKG2C+ clonotypes to CD8+ T cells in a handful of donors was about 1.0-7.5%.

UMI-tagged 5'RACE template switching yielded the TCR beta cDNA. TCRdb reprocessed the 5' RACE reads and reports one entry per CDR3 protein, with no DNA. Its listing shows hundreds of thousands of distinct CDR3 sequences. Points on this clonotype: Its target is unknown.

The CDR3 runs to 17 residues. Germline V gene sequence: CDR1 MDHEN, CDR2 SYDVKM. This chain joins TRBV28 and TRBJ2-1; TCRdb's D call of TRBD2 is untestable without DNA. The sequence was obtained from a man aged 18 to 30 in good health. Sequenced material: blood T cells: a sorted CD56 or NKG2C T cell subset, CD4+ or CD8+ T cells, or bulk PBMC T cells (not recorded which). The CDR3 region is CASGASPKTIHEYEQFF.